This paragraph reports one T cell receptor (beta chain). Its antigen is unknown. Use of 60 Vbeta and 13 Jbeta primers characterized the PCR. Data came from immunoSEQ multiplex PCR; TCRdb stores just in-frame clones and leaves some out. This table holds about 53,000 clones. Nominal health characterized the donors when sampled, though unrecorded immune exposures were likely. This specimen belongs to a study of cytomegalovirus exposure and HLA in healthy donors. Study-level background: There were fewer than 500 genotyped donors. Of these, about 81% fell in the genetic ancestry cluster associated with self-reported Caucasian donors. Points from the study as a whole: A list of around 160 TCR beta chains associated with cytomegalovirus was given.

This receptor was taken from a man aged 18 to 30 in good health and CMV-seropositive. Source material: PBMCs.

CDR3 sequence reads: CASSPNSGRRENEQFF. The DNA of the CDR3 is TGCGCCAGCAGTCCCAATAGCGGGAGGCGAGAAAATGAGCAGTTCTTC. This chain joins TRBV23-1 and TRBJ2-1; the match to TRBD2 covers 10 bases. TRBV23-1 is known as an ORF, though its function is uncertain. J lost 7 bases, V lost 4 bases, and 10 bases had no gene match. The CDR3 runs 16 residues.